This TCR beta chain is from a study of human T cells and chemical hapten exposure (dated by TCRdb to the early 2020s). Regarding the study in general: For sensitization, 2% DPC in acetone was applied to a 2 cm by 2 cm area of upper inner arm skin. Patients additionally received weekly therapeutic DPC doses to the scalp throughout the approximately 25-week study period. Patch tests used Finn chambers with 0.01% DPC on the upper back, scored after 6 days by International Contact Dermatitis Research Group standards. The patient cohort, mostly female, included alopecia areata with under or over 50% scalp involvement, alopecia totalis and alopecia universalis. The libraries were sequenced as a pool, and the TCR yield per sample differed mostly because of small variations in library volumes within the pool. Peripheral blood TCR repertoire changes were tracked in vivo in alopecia patients during primary and secondary sensitization to the hapten diphenylcyclopropenone (DPC). Blood samples were taken from patients before sensitization (week 0) and then at 2, 6 and about 24 weeks after DPC sensitization. Under 30 alopecia patients gave blood for TCR sequencing at one to four time points (pre-sensitization, 2, 6 and 24 weeks).

This clonotype was seen only a few times. It has no known antigen specificity. It has no much larger one-base neighbor in the sample; base qualities were not kept. The library was produced with RACE. The data were produced on a NextSeq 500. Library preparation attached unique molecular identifiers to individual cDNA molecules for quantitative, reproducible TCR counting. Each blood RNA sample was used to sequence both TCR alpha and TCR beta chains. Concerning the study's data processing: The median number of TCRs per sample was roughly 94,000, ranging from roughly 23,224 to 690,600. V, J and CDR3 annotation of the TCR reads was carried out using the Decombinator software suite. Every sample was subsampled to the same number of TCRs (28,000) for the PS versus PT1 abundance plots. Expanded TCRs were defined as absent before sensitization and observed at least eight times at the 2-week time point. Through fastp at Q25 and MiXCR, TCRdb rebuilt clones from the public reads, retaining in-frame beta chains. Entries that share a CDR3 protein sequence are merged under the most common genes and DNA. The V and J calls, along with clone size, are taken from TCRdb and not from the paper's own processing. The sample table records 75,000 to 100,000 distinct CDR3 sequences; about 9.6% of these occur just once. The ten largest clones take up more than 2% of the sample.

Study-wide conclusions, independent of this receptor: Alopecia, a presumed autoimmune disease, was present in all patients, so the immune response of the patients might differ from that of healthy individuals. No change with DPC sensitization was found in the number of TCRs above 1 in 1000 frequency, and no evidence of global repertoire structure alterations was found. Significantly more large CDR3 similarity clusters were formed by expanded TCRs than by pre-sensitization or healthy control sets, consistent with antigen-driven responses. The number of PT1 expanded TCRs positively correlated with patch test score, significant at thresholds 8, 16 and 32 but not 4. Repeated subsampling changed both the strength of the expansion versus patch-test correlation and the threshold at which that correlation became significant.

Between the V and J ends, shortened by 5 bases and 7 bases respectively, the junction contains 11 bases. The CDR3 numbers 13 residues from cysteine through phenylalanine. Only CDR3 DNA remains: 39 bases, in frame from the first base. Read against the paper, the sample's time point label means: patch test 2, 6 weeks after DPC sensitization. This specimen's treatment or condition label, interpreted: therapeutic diphenylcyclopropenone sensitization with weekly scalp DPC. Blood at each patch-test visit was drawn before the patch test was applied. Patients were considered eligible if aged 18 to 70, diagnosed with alopecia and deemed suitable for DPC therapy, and patients were excluded if pregnant. Unfractionated whole blood was collected in Tempus Blood RNA tubes, and total RNA was extracted from that blood.

The sequence is built from TRBV12-3 or TRBV12-4 and TRBJ2-2; TRBD1 is possibly the D segment (7 matching bases). The sequence derives from a woman aged 40 to 50 with alopecia areata. Some clones in this sample may be carry-over from other donors' samples. This specimen consisted of whole blood, obtained in connection with sensitization to the hapten diphenylcyclopropenone (DPC). The nucleotides are TGTGCCAGCAGTCCAGGGGGACTCGGGGAGCTGTTTTTT. Its translation reads: CASSPGGLGELFF.